The rows below give T cell receptor beta chains drawn from one sample of a study of cytomegalovirus exposure and HLA in healthy donors. Using immunoSEQ multiplex PCR, the repertoire was profiled, and TCRdb retains in-frame clones only, with some absent. The table lists some 140,000 clones, approximately 80% of them singletons. Sequencing was done on a sample of PBMCs. The receptor set was obtained from a woman in her thirties or forties in good health and CMV-seropositive. The CDR3 runs from the conserved cysteine through the conserved F or W. The D gene is left open where the match is weak. Size is omitted from some rows. Given values are once, few, many or a class for expanded clones.

v_call,d_call,clone_size,j_call,cdr3_aa,cdr3_nt
TRBV27,TRBD1,-,TRBJ1-5,CASRPQGAQGPQHF,TGTGCCAGCAGGCCACAGGGGGCACAAGGGCCCCAGCATTTT
TRBV9,TRBD1,-,TRBJ1-1,CASSVATTGDTEAFF,TGTGCCAGCAGCGTAGCTACCACAGGGGACACTGAAGCTTTCTTT
TRBV5-5,TRBD1,-,TRBJ2-3,CASSSVTGGLSIDTQYF,TGTGCCAGCAGCTCAGTTACAGGGGGCTTGAGCATAGATACGCAGTATTTT
TRBV7-2,-,-,TRBJ2-5,CASSFGSLQETQYF,TGTGCCAGCAGTTTTGGCTCCTTACAAGAGACCCAGTACTTC
TRBV30,TRBD1,-,TRBJ2-7,CAWSGGQGLGDEQYF,TGTGCCTGGAGTGGGGGACAGGGGTTAGGGGACGAGCAGTACTTC
TRBV19,-,-,TRBJ1-1,CASSIAGGEAFF,TGTGCCAGTAGTATAGCTGGGGGGGAAGCTTTCTTT
TRBV13,TRBD2,-,TRBJ2-3,CASLVSGSVTSDTQYF,TGTGCCAGCCTTGTAAGCGGGAGCGTAACGTCAGATACGCAGTATTTT
TRBV9,-,-,TRBJ2-4,CASSRGSVGVTNIQYF,TGTGCCAGCAGCCGGGGATCGGTGGGAGTGACAAACATTCAGTACTTC
TRBV4-2,-,once,TRBJ2-7,CASSQDGTSLYF,TGTGCCAGCAGCCAAGACGGTACTAGCTTGTACTTC
TRBV7-3,TRBD2,-,TRBJ2-7,CASSLTGRDEQYF,TGTGCCAGCAGCTTAACGGGGAGGGACGAGCAGTACTTC
TRBV18,-,-,TRBJ1-3,CASSPSTRAGNTIYF,TGTGCCAGCTCCCCCTCCACCAGGGCGGGAAACACCATATATTTT
TRBV9,TRBD2,-,TRBJ2-6,CASSVGPGGAGANVLTF,TGTGCCAGCAGCGTAGGGCCGGGGGGAGCTGGGGCCAACGTCCTGACTTTC
TRBV30,TRBD1,-,TRBJ2-6,CAWRQGAGANVLTF,TGTGCCTGGAGGCAGGGGGCCGGGGCCAACGTCCTGACTTTC
TRBV7-2,-,-,TRBJ1-2,CASSARTANYGYTF,TGTGCCAGCAGCGCCCGGACAGCTAACTATGGCTACACCTTC
TRBV19,-,-,TRBJ1-4,CASSNRELVNEKLFF,TGTGCCAGTAGCAACAGGGAGTTGGTTAATGAAAAACTGTTTTTT
TRBV18,-,-,TRBJ2-5,CASSPGETQYF,TGTGCCAGCTCGCCGGGAGAGACCCAGTACTTC
TRBV6-1,-,-,TRBJ1-5,CASRWEGGNQPQHF,TGTGCCAGCAGGTGGGAGGGGGGGAATCAGCCCCAGCATTTT
TRBV6-1,TRBD1,-,TRBJ2-7,CASQGQGRSYEQYF,TGTGCCAGCCAGGGACAGGGGCGATCCTACGAGCAGTACTTC
TRBV5-1,-,-,TRBJ1-2,CASSEAAGYYGYTF,TGCGCCAGCAGCGAGGCGGCAGGGTACTATGGCTACACCTTC
TRBV28,TRBD1,-,TRBJ2-7,CASSLSRTGLGEQYF,TGTGCCAGCAGTTTATCCCGGACAGGTTTGGGTGAGCAGTACTTC
TRBV18,-,once,TRBJ2-1,CASSPPDSNEQFF,TGTGCCAGCTCACCACCGGACTCCAATGAGCAGTTCTTC
TRBV5-4,TRBD1,-,TRBJ1-5,CASSVYRGDGNQPQHF,TGTGCCAGCAGCGTTTACAGGGGGGATGGCAATCAGCCCCAGCATTTT
TRBV30,TRBD2,-,TRBJ2-1,CAWRLAGGNEQFF,TGTGCCTGGAGACTAGCGGGAGGCAATGAGCAGTTCTTC
TRBV19,-,-,TRBJ1-5,CASSIGYGGQPQHF,TGTGCCAGTAGTATAGGATACGGGGGTCAGCCCCAGCATTTT
TRBV28,TRBD2,-,TRBJ2-7,CASSHTFGTSGAYEQYF,TGTGCCAGCAGTCATACATTCGGGACTAGCGGGGCCTACGAGCAGTACTTC
TRBV7-2,-,-,TRBJ2-1,CASSLVRGGNEQFF,TGTGCCAGCAGCTTAGTCCGGGGAGGTAATGAGCAGTTCTTC
TRBV6-6,TRBD2,-,TRBJ2-6,CASMGGLGANVLTF,TGTGCCAGCATGGGAGGGCTAGGGGCCAACGTCCTGACTTTC
TRBV6-1,-,-,TRBJ1-2,CASSERTGVYGYTF,TGTGCCAGCAGTGAAAGGACGGGGGTTTATGGCTACACCTTC
TRBV5-1,-,-,TRBJ2-2,CASSSPRVAGELFF,TGCGCCAGCAGCTCCCCCCGGGTGGCCGGGGAGCTGTTTTTT
TRBV11-2,-,-,TRBJ2-2,CASSPLAASNRNTGELFF,TGTGCCAGCAGCCCCCTTGCGGCTAGCAATCGGAACACCGGGGAGCTGTTTTTT
TRBV9,-,few,TRBJ2-1,CASSVEALYNEQFF,TGTGCCAGCAGCGTAGAAGCGTTGTACAATGAGCAGTTCTTC
TRBV7-3,-,-,TRBJ2-2,CASSSLASGELFF,TGTGCCAGCAGCTCCCTAGCTTCCGGGGAGCTGTTTTTT
TRBV6-5,-,-,TRBJ2-7,CASSSTGQTYEQYF,TGTGCCAGCAGTTCTACCGGACAGACCTACGAGCAGTACTTC
TRBV6-5,TRBD2,-,TRBJ2-3,CASSYQAGATDTQYF,TGTGCCAGCAGTTACCAAGCGGGGGCCACAGATACGCAGTATTTT
TRBV14,-,few,TRBJ2-5,CASSNFISETQYF,TGTGCCAGCAGCAATTTTATTTCGGAGACCCAGTACTTC
TRBV6-9,-,-,TRBJ2-1,CASRLKGIEQFF,TGTGCCAGCAGACTAAAGGGGATTGAGCAGTTCTTC
TRBV29-1,TRBD2,-,TRBJ2-7,CSAGTSGRYEQYF,TGCAGCGCTGGGACTAGCGGGAGATACGAGCAGTACTTC